These 8 T cell receptor beta chains share one sample of origin, sequenced in a study of cytomegalovirus exposure and HLA in healthy donors. PCR amplification relied on 60 Vbeta primers (plus 13 Jbeta primers). Some clones are missing from TCRdb's copy, which holds only in-frame ones; the method was immunoSEQ multiplex PCR. The table lists about 160,000 clones, 78% of them singletons. The sequenced sample consisted of PBMCs. Receptors originate from a male donor in good health and CMV-seronegative.

J is TRBJ2-7 and V is TRBV6-1; 10 nucleotides line up with TRBD1. CDR1 and CDR2 from the germline V gene are MNHNS and SASEGT. With 5 bases clipped from V and 6 bases from J, the junction kept 7 bases outside the gene matches. The CDR3 consists of 14 residues. CDR3 amino acids: CASSFDRGRSEQYF. The CDR3 DNA follows: TGTGCCAGCAGTTTCGACAGGGGGCGGAGCGAGCAGTACTTC.

This chain links TRBV11-1 with TRBJ2-3; 11 nucleotides align to TRBD2. V lost 5 bases and J lost 2; bases outside the gene matches: 6. The CDR3 is 16 residues long. Germline values: CDR1 SGHAT, CDR2 FQDESV (reference sequence). This chain's CDR3 is CASSLSSGRYTDTQYF. The CDR3 DNA reads as TGTGCCAGCAGCCTGTCTAGCGGGAGGTACACAGATACGCAGTATTTT.

The chain joins TRBV2 to TRBJ2-5, with 10 bases lining up with TRBD1. Judging by the DNA end, TRBJ2-7 fits better; the J call may be wrong. This CDR3 is 16 amino acids long. CDR1 is SNHLY, CDR2 FYNNEI, per germline. CDR3 DNA: TGTGCCAGCAGTGGGGGTAGACAGGGGGCATTCCACGAGCAGTACTTC. Translated, it gives CASSGGRQGAFHEQYF.

The chain recombines TRBV28 with TRBJ2-3, with 10 nucleotides matching TRBD2. The germline gives CDR1 MDHEN, CDR2 SYDVKM. Trimming cost V 10 bases and J 7 bases; bases outside gene matches: 5. This CDR3 spans 12 amino acids. The DNA for the CDR3 is TGTGCCACCCTGACTAGCGGGTATACGCAGTATTTT. It is translated as CATLTSGYTQYF.

The genes are TRBV4-1 and TRBJ1-5; the D is unclear. Germline V gene sequence: CDR1 MGHRA, CDR2 YSYEKL. The V end was cut by 2 bases, the J end by 1 base, with 6 bases between. The CDR3 loop spans 14 amino acids. CDR3 protein: CASSQQESNQPQHF. The CDR3 region has the DNA TGCGCCAGCAGCCAACAGGAAAGCAATCAGCCCCAGCATTTT.

The chain employs TRBV30 and TRBJ1-1; no definite D call. In germline, CDR1 is GTSNPN, CDR2 SVGIG (reference sequence). Deletions cut 0 bases from V and 1 base from J, with 9 bases between. The CDR3 extends over 14 amino acids. For the CDR3, the DNA is TGTGCCTGGAGTGTACGGGTAGGGAACACTGAAGCTTTCTTT. Its protein product is CAWSVRVGNTEAFF.

This chain joins TRBV11-3 and TRBJ2-7; weak D call: TRBD2 (6 bases). The germline V and J ends were trimmed by 5 bases and 6 bases, with 11 bases remaining between them. The CDR3 is made up of 12 amino acids. Germline loops: CDR1 SGHNT, CDR2 YENEEA. In DNA, the CDR3 is TGTGCCAGCAGCCAGTCGGGGGTCGAGCAGTACTTC. It codes for CASSQSGVEQYF.

The V call is TRBV9, the J call TRBJ2-5, with 13 bases identical to TRBD2. The CDR3 is 16 residues long. CDR1 SGDLS and CDR2 YYNGEE come from the germline V gene. V shed 2 bases, J shed 3 bases, and the junction held 4 bases outside the gene matches. The CDR3 loop reads CASSVGLAGVEETQYF. The CDR3 DNA follows: TGTGCCAGCAGCGTTGGACTAGCGGGAGTGGAAGAGACCCAGTACTTC.